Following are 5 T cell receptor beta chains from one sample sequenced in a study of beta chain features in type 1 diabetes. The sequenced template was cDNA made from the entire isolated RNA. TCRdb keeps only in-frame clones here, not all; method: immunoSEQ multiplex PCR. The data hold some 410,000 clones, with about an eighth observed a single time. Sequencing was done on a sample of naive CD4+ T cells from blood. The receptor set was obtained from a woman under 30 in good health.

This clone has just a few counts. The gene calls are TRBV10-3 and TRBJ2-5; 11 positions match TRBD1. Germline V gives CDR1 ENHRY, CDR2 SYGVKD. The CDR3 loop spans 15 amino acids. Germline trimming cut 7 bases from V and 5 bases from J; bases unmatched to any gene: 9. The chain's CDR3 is CAIMRTGGLRETQYF. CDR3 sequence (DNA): TGTGCCATCATGAGGACAGGGGGCCTAAGGGAGACCCAGTACTTC.

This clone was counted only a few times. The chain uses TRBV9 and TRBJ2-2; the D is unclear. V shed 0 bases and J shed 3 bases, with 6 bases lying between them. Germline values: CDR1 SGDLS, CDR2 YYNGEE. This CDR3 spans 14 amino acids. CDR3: CASSVGIHTGELFF. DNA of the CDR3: TGTGCCAGCAGCGTAGGTATCCACACCGGGGAGCTGTTTTTT.

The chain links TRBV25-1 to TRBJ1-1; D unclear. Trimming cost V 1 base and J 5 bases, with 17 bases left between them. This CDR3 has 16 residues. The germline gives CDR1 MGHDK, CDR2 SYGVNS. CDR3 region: CASSESGRGRGTEAFF. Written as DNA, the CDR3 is TGTGCCAGCAGTGAATCAGGTAGAGGGCGCGGGACTGAAGCTTTCTTT.

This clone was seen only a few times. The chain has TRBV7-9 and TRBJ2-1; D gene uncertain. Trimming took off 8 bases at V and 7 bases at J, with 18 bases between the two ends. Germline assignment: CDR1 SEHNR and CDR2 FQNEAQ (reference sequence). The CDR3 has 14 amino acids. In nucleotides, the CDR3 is TGTGCCAGCGTAAACCAACAAGGTGGGAATGAGCAGTTCTTC. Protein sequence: CASVNQQGGNEQFF.

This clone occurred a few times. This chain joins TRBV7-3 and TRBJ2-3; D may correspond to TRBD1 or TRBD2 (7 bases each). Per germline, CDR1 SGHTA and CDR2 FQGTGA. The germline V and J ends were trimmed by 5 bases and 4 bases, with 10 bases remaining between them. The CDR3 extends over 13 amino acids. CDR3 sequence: CASSPGGADTQYF. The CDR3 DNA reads TGTGCCAGCAGCCCAGGGGGGGCAGATACGCAGTATTTT.